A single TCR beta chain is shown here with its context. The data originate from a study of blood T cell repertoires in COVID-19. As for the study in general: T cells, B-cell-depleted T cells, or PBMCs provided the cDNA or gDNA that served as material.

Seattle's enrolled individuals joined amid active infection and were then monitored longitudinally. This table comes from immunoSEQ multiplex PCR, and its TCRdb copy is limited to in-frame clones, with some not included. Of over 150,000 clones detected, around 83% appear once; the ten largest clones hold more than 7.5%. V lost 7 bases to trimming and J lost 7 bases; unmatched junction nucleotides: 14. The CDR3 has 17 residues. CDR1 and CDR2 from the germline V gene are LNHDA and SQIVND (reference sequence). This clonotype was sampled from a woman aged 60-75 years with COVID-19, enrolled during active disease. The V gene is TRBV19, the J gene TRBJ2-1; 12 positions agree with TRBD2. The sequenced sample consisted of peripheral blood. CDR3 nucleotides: TGTGCCAGTACCATCGCGTTCGGACTAGCGGGGTTTAATGAGCAGTTCTTC. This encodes CASTIAFGLAGFNEQFF.